This record looks at one T cell receptor beta chain sequence and its context. The data belong to a study of blood T cells in healthy people across ages. The length of the CDR3 is 13 residues. Trimming removed 4 bases at V and 6 bases at J, with 10 bases between. Germline V gene lookup returns CDR1 MNHEY and CDR2 SMNVEV (reference sequence). The second PCR ran roughly 6 to 11 cycles with a sample-barcoded 5' primer and J-beta primers. TCRdb reanalysed the 5' RACE reads using MiXCR and keeps one entry per CDR3 protein. Of 540,000 or so distinct CDR3 sequences in the sample, 24% were seen once. The same data also went into a second study, on T cells of mothers and their children.

The rearrangement joins TRBV27 to TRBJ2-1; D might be TRBD1 or TRBD2, each matching 6 bases. Sequencing input: blood. This TCR was recovered from a boy aged 10-17 years in good health. As DNA, the CDR3 is TGTGCCAGCAGTTCCCGGGGGCCCAATGAGCAGTTCTTC. Its translation is CASSSRGPNEQFF.